This T cell receptor beta chain comes out of a study of naive and memory T cell subsets. The study's findings and limits: Over 95% of naive TCR sequences appeared only once after error correction, unlike memory subsets.

Separate alpha and beta amplification began at the second PCR step. CD45RA-CD27- cells were effector memory; CD45RA+CD27- cells were EMRA. From germline, CDR1 is KGHSH and CDR2 LQKENI. The CDR3 consists of 17 residues. V dropped 3 bases and J dropped 2; count of bases not matched to a gene: 8. This clonotype has just a few counts. Its antigen is unknown. The beta constant-region primer was an equimolar mix of two oligonucleotides covering TRBC1 and TRBC2. TCRdb re-analysed the UMI-ligation and nested PCR reads in MiXCR, keeping a single row per CDR3 protein. The sample has more than 35,000 distinct CDR3 sequences, roughly 14% seen once.

Material for sequencing was effector memory CD4+ T cells from blood. Subset described: effector memory, CD45RA- CD27-. The receptor comes from a human donor in good health. J is TRBJ2-7 and V is TRBV18, with 12 positions matching TRBD2. This CDR3 reads CASSPYTTSGRAYEQYF. CDR3 sequence (DNA): TGTGCCAGCTCACCTTATACGACTAGCGGGAGAGCCTACGAGCAGTACTTC.